The 6 T cell receptor beta chains reported below all come from one sample, sequenced in a study of blood T cell repertoires in COVID-19. The table came from immunoSEQ multiplex PCR; TCRdb's copy has only in-frame clones and leaves some out. Among under 250,000 clones listed, about nine tenths were seen once. The sample was peripheral blood. The receptors shown here come from an older woman who had recovered from COVID-19.

This chain connects TRBV7-2 to TRBJ2-7; D is uncertain. V was shortened by 5 bases and J by 0 bases, with 14 bases between the two germline ends. Germline V CDR1 and CDR2: SGHTA, FQGNSA. CDR3 size: 15 residues. CDR3 sequence reads: CASSHETHSSYEQYF. In nucleotides, the CDR3 is TGTGCCAGCAGCCACGAAACGCACTCCTCCTACGAGCAGTACTTC.

This clone appeared a single time. The chain recombines TRBV7-3 with TRBJ2-1; 12 bases fit TRBD2. Germline trimming cut 2 bases from V and 9 bases from J; bases unmatched to any gene: 8. Germline V gene data show CDR1 as SGHTA and CDR2 as FQGTGA. The CDR3 spans 16 residues. CDR3 residues: CASSLVLAGGLSEQFF. DNA for the CDR3: TGTGCCAGCAGCTTAGTTCTAGCGGGGGGGCTTAGTGAGCAGTTCTTC.

This clone was observed a single time. The V gene is TRBV3-1 (or the pseudogene TRBV3-2), the J gene TRBJ2-1; 10 bases align to TRBD2. Per germline, CDR1 LGHDT and CDR2 YNNKEL (reference sequence). CDR3 length equals 15 residues. V dropped 2 bases and J dropped 6; count of bases not matched to a gene: 4. CDR3 DNA sequence: TGTGCCAGCAGCCAACGGCTAGCGGGGGTCAATGAGCAGTTCTTC. The encoded protein is CASSQRLAGVNEQFF.

This chain links TRBV19 with TRBJ2-6; 10 nucleotides align to TRBD1. The CDR3 totals 22 residues. Germline assignment: CDR1 LNHDA and CDR2 SQIVND (reference sequence). Trimming removed 8 bases from V and 0 bases from J; junction bases left unmatched: 22. CDR3 DNA sequence: TGTGCCAGTCTAAACTACCGGGACAGGGGTCGCGCGGAACACTCTGGGGCCAACGTCCTGACTTTC. Translating it yields CASLNYRDRGRAEHSGANVLTF. Filled out from reference TRBV19 and TRBJ2-6, the complete variable domain reads DGGITQSPKYLFRKEGQNVTLSCEQNLNHDAMYWYRQDPGQGLRLIYYSQIVNDFQKGDIAEGYSVSREKKESFPLTVTSAQKNPTAFYLCASLNYRDRGRAEHSGANVLTFGAGSRLTVL.

CDR3 residues: CAISETGTGGDEQYF. The DNA of the CDR3 is TGTGCCATCAGTGAGACCGGGACAGGGGGCGACGAGCAGTACTTC. This chain joins TRBV10-3 and TRBJ2-7; TRBD1 agrees at 12 bases. Germline CDR1 and CDR2: ENHRY and SYGVKD. V was clipped by 2 bases and J by 5 bases; unmatched bases: 4. The CDR3 is made up of 15 amino acids.

The V gene is TRBV9, the J gene TRBJ1-2; TRBD1 aligns across 7 bases. The junction had 9 bases not matched to a gene; V was cut back by 6 bases and J by 4 bases. This CDR3 comprises 14 residues. From germline, CDR1 is SGDLS and CDR2 YYNGEE. CDR3 amino acids: CASTLGQALYGYTF. The CDR3 bases are TGTGCCAGCACCCTTGGACAGGCACTCTATGGCTACACCTTC.